A selection of T cell receptor beta chains follows, all from one sample in a study of control samples from healthy donors and cancer patients. Sequencing used immunoSEQ multiplex PCR; TCRdb keeps in-frame clones, though not all of them. Counted here are 150,000 to 200,000 clones, approximately 91% occurring once; the ten biggest clones make up around 2.2%. Source material: blood. All receptors come from a woman aged 40-49 years in good health. CDR3s include the opening cysteine and the closing phenylalanine or tryptophan. A D gene is named only where the DNA matches it firmly. Clone sizes are given selectively: once, few, many, or a class where the clone is expanded.

d_call: NA
clone_size: NA
v_call: TRBV27
j_call: TRBJ1-1
cdr3_aa: CASWGSSLRTEAFF
cdr3_nt: TGTGCCAGCTGGGGGAGCAGTTTAAGGACTGAAGCTTTCTTT

d_call: TRBD1
clone_size: NA
v_call: TRBV6-5
j_call: TRBJ1-2
cdr3_aa: CASRETGGVHYGYTF
cdr3_nt: TGTGCCAGCAGAGAGACAGGGGGCGTCCACTATGGCTACACCTTC

d_call: NA
clone_size: NA
v_call: TRBV19
j_call: TRBJ2-3
cdr3_aa: CASSDSGSERDTQYF
cdr3_nt: TGTGCCAGTAGTGACTCAGGGTCGGAGAGAGATACGCAGTATTTT

d_call: NA
clone_size: once
v_call: TRBV13
j_call: TRBJ1-2
cdr3_aa: CASSSRGYGYTF
cdr3_nt: TGTGCCAGCAGCTCGAGGGGTTATGGCTACACCTTC

d_call: TRBD2
clone_size: NA
v_call: TRBV18
j_call: TRBJ2-1
cdr3_aa: CASSPSGLAGFEQFF
cdr3_nt: TGTGCCAGCTCACCAAGCGGCCTAGCGGGGTTTGAGCAGTTCTTC

d_call: NA
clone_size: NA
v_call: TRBV2
j_call: TRBJ1-3
cdr3_aa: CASRVGGSGNTIYF
cdr3_nt: TGTGCCAGCAGGGTCGGGGGCTCTGGAAACACCATATATTTT

d_call: NA
clone_size: NA
v_call: TRBV18
j_call: TRBJ2-3
cdr3_aa: CASSQIGGSTDTQYF
cdr3_nt: TGTGCCAGCTCCCAAATAGGGGGGAGCACAGATACGCAGTATTTT

d_call: NA
clone_size: NA
v_call: TRBV10-3
j_call: TRBJ2-2
cdr3_aa: CAISDTTTTGELFF
cdr3_nt: TGTGCCATCAGTGATACTACTACCACCGGGGAGCTGTTTTTT

d_call: NA
clone_size: NA
v_call: TRBV27
j_call: TRBJ1-4
cdr3_aa: CASSFRDDREKLFF
cdr3_nt: TGTGCCAGCAGTTTTAGAGACGATCGGGAAAAACTGTTTTTT

d_call: NA
clone_size: NA
v_call: TRBV13
j_call: TRBJ2-3
cdr3_aa: CASSSPSMTDTQYF
cdr3_nt: TGTGCCAGCAGCTCACCCTCAATGACGGATACGCAGTATTTT

d_call: NA
clone_size: NA
v_call: TRBV5-6
j_call: TRBJ1-5
cdr3_aa: CASSLQGTNQPQHF
cdr3_nt: TGTGCCAGCAGCCTACAGGGCACGAATCAGCCCCAGCATTTT

d_call: NA
clone_size: NA
v_call: TRBV7-9
j_call: TRBJ2-5
cdr3_aa: CASSGGVGETQYF
cdr3_nt: TGTGCCAGCAGTGGAGGGGTGGGGGAGACCCAGTACTTC

d_call: NA
clone_size: NA
v_call: TRBV19
j_call: TRBJ2-7
cdr3_aa: CASSIGPDSYEQYF
cdr3_nt: TGTGCCAGTAGTATTGGGCCAGATTCCTACGAGCAGTACTTC

d_call: TRBD1
clone_size: NA
v_call: TRBV5-1
j_call: TRBJ1-2
cdr3_aa: CASSLGDRDGYTF
cdr3_nt: TGCGCCAGCAGCTTGGGGGACAGGGATGGCTACACCTTC

d_call: TRBD2
clone_size: NA
v_call: TRBV5-1
j_call: TRBJ2-5
cdr3_aa: CASSDTSGGQETQYF
cdr3_nt: TGCGCCAGCAGCGACACTAGCGGGGGGCAAGAGACCCAGTACTTC

d_call: NA
clone_size: NA
v_call: TRBV7-9
j_call: TRBJ1-2
cdr3_aa: CASSLQGDYGYTF
cdr3_nt: TGTGCCAGCAGCTTACAAGGGGACTATGGCTACACCTTC

d_call: NA
clone_size: NA
v_call: TRBV13
j_call: TRBJ1-1
cdr3_aa: CASSLEGPMNTEAFF
cdr3_nt: TGTGCCAGCAGCTTGGAGGGACCTATGAACACTGAAGCTTTCTTT

d_call: NA
clone_size: once
v_call: TRBV5-6
j_call: TRBJ1-1
cdr3_aa: CASSLGPTSVNTEAFF
cdr3_nt: TGTGCCAGCAGCTTGGGACCGACATCGGTGAACACTGAAGCTTTCTTT